This is a list of T cell receptor beta chains from one sample in a study of cytomegalovirus exposure and HLA in healthy donors. Some clones are missing from TCRdb's copy, which holds only in-frame ones; the method was immunoSEQ multiplex PCR. The sample contains 40,000 to 50,000 clones, about 70% of which appear only once. The sequencing input was PBMCs. Receptors originate from a young man in good health and CMV-seronegative. Each CDR3 is given with its conserved first and last residue. The order of the fields is CDR3 protein, CDR3 DNA, clone size, D gene, J gene, V gene. D genes are given only for firm matches. Where a row states a size, it is once, few, many or the class of an expanded clone; other rows omit it.

CASSSYEGQGDYEQYF | TGTGCCAGCAGCTCCTACGAGGGACAGGGGGACTACGAGCAGTACTTC | - | TRBD1 | TRBJ2-7 | TRBV4-2
CASSDGTGRFEQYF | TGTGCCAGCAGCGACGGGACAGGTCGTTTTGAGCAGTACTTC | - | TRBD1 | TRBJ2-7 | TRBV11-2
CASSFNRGGQGYSEQYF | TGTGCCAGCAGCTTTAACCGGGGGGGACAGGGGTATTCCGAGCAGTACTTC | few | TRBD1 | TRBJ2-7 | TRBV11-2
CASSPRVLEQPQHF | TGTGCCAGTAGTCCCCGGGTCCTGGAGCAGCCCCAGCATTTT | - | - | TRBJ1-5 | TRBV19
CASSLVGLPSYEQYF | TGCGCCAGCAGCTTGGTAGGACTACCCTCCTACGAGCAGTACTTC | - | - | TRBJ2-7 | TRBV5-1
CASSLRLRGGYEQYF | TGTGCCAGCAGCTTAAGATTGCGGGGCGGGTACGAGCAGTACTTC | - | - | TRBJ2-7 | TRBV7-2
CASSEGVYQRGNEQFF | TGTGCCAGCAGTGAAGGAGTGTACCAAAGGGGGAATGAGCAGTTCTTC | - | - | TRBJ2-1 | TRBV2
CASSPDSTPSYEQYF | TGTGCCAGCAGTCCCGACAGCACACCTTCCTACGAGCAGTACTTC | - | - | TRBJ2-7 | TRBV7-6
CASSQVFPREVKETQYF | TGCGCCAGCAGCCAAGTTTTTCCCCGGGAGGTGAAAGAGACCCAGTACTTC | - | TRBD2 | TRBJ2-5 | TRBV4-1
CASSMGLAGAGTDTQYF | TGTGCCAGTAGTATGGGACTAGCGGGAGCAGGCACAGATACGCAGTATTTT | once | TRBD2 | TRBJ2-3 | TRBV19